This T cell receptor beta chain appears in the sequencing data of a study of blood T cell repertoires in COVID-19. Study overall: Sources were T cells, B-cell-depleted T cells, or PBMCs; the material itself was cDNA or gDNA.

Original processing methods: Amplification with reference gene primers provided the estimates of nucleated cell counts. Sequencing used immunoSEQ multiplex PCR; TCRdb keeps in-frame clones, though not all of them. The DNA was the basis for D and trimming; V, J and clone size are from that table. The sample has 75,000 to 80,000 clones, approximately 81% seen once. Germline assignment: CDR1 DFQATT and CDR2 SNEGSKA (reference sequence). The CDR3 is 11 amino acids. Trimming left V 0 bases short and J 15 bases short, with 12 bases between. This chain uses TRBV20-1 with TRBJ2-1; D may be TRBD1 (6 bases). The receptor was isolated from a woman aged 55-70 years with acute or convalescent COVID-19. The sequenced sample consisted of peripheral blood. The DNA of the CDR3 is TGCAGTGCTAGAGAAACCGGGACAACGTTCTTC. Translated: CSARETGTTFF.